This T cell receptor (beta chain) was found in a study of shared clonotypes between healthy human individuals. All the donors were Caucasian adults who lived in Nashville, Tennessee. CD45RA+ naive and CD45RA-negative memory subsets were separated from CD4+ cells. Study-level findings and limits: The four-donor shared clonotypes exceeded non-shared clonotypes in generation probability, with non-shared ones scoring lower.

Comments on this clone: Its antigen is unidentified.

The length of the CDR3 is 14 residues. V lost 2 bases to trimming and J lost 5 bases, with 13 bases between them. The germline CDR1 and CDR2 sequences are SGHTS and YDEGEE. Libraries were prepared by immunoSEQ multiplex PCR; TCRdb keeps only in-frame clonotypes and omits some of them. The sample shows under 1,100,000 clones, approximately 68% of them seen only once. The source is a man between 18 and 35 years old in good health. Sequences were obtained from memory CD4+ T cells sorted from blood. Noted subset: CD45RA-negative fraction. The chain joins TRBV5-8 to TRBJ2-5; weak D call: TRBD2 (6 bases). CDR3 sequence reads: CASSFGRAGETQYF. In nucleotides, the CDR3 is TGTGCCAGCAGCTTCGGCAGGGCGGGGGAGACCCAGTACTTC.